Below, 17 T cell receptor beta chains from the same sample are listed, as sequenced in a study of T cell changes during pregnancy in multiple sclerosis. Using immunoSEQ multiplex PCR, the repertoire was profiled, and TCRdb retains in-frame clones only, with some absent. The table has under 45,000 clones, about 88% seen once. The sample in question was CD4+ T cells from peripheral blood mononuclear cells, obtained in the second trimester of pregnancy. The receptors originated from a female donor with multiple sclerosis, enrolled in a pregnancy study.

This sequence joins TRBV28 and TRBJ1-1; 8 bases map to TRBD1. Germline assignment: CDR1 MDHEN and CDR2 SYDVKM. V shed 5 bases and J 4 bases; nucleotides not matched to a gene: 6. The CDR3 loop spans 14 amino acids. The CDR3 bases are TGTGCCAGCAGTCCAGGGGGCATTAGCACTGAAGCTTTCTTT. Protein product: CASSPGGISTEAFF.

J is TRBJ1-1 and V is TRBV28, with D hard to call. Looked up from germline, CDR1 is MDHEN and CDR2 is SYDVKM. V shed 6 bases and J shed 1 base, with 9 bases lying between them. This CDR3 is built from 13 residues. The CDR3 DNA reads TGTGCCAGCAGATCTCACGGGAACACTGAAGCTTTCTTT. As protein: CASRSHGNTEAFF.

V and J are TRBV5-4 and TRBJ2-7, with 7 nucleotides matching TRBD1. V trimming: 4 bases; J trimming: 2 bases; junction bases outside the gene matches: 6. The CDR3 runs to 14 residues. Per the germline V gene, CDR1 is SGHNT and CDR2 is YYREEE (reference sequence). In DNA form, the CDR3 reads TGTGCCAGCAGCGTGGACAGGAACCCCTACGAGCAGTACTTC. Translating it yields CASSVDRNPYEQYF.

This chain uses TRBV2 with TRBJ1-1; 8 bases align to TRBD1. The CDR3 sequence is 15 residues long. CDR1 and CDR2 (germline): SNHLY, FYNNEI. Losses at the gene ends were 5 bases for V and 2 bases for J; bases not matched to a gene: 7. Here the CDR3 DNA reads TGTGCCAGCAGTCCAGGGACAGGCCTTAACACTGAAGCTTTCTTT. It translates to CASSPGTGLNTEAFF.

DNA of the CDR3: TGTGCCAGCCGTGAGGGTAGCGGCCACGAGCAGTACTTC. This sequence encodes CASREGSGHEQYF. The chain has TRBV6-5 and TRBJ2-5; a weak D match, TRBD2 (6 bases). Matching the DNA end better, TRBJ2-7 makes the J call doubtful. The CDR3 runs to 13 residues. Germline V gene sequence: CDR1 MNHEY, CDR2 SVGAGI.

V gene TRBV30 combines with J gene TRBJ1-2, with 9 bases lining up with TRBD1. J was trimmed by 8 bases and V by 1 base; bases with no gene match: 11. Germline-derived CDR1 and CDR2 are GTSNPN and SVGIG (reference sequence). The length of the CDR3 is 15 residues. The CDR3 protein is CAWSGTGESLGGYTF. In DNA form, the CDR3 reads TGTGCCTGGAGTGGGACAGGGGAGAGTTTGGGGGGCTACACCTTC. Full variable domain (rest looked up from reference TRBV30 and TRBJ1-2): SQTIHQWPATLVQPVGSPLSLECTVEGTSNPNLYWYRQAAGRGLQLLFYSVGIGQISSEVPQNLSASRPQDRQFILSSKKLLLSDSGFYLCAWSGTGESLGGYTFGSGTRLTVV.

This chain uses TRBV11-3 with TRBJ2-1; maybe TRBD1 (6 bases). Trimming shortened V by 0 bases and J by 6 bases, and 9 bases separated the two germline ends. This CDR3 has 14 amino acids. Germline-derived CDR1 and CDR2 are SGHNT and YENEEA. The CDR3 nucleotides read TGTGCCAGCAGCTTAGAAGAGGGGGTCAATGAGCAGTTCTTC. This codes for CASSLEEGVNEQFF.

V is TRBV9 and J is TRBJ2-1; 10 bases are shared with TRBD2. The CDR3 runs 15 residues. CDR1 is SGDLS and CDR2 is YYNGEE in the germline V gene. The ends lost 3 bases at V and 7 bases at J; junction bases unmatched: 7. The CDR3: CASSELAGVGNEQFF. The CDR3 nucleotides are TGTGCCAGCAGCGAGCTAGCGGGAGTCGGGAATGAGCAGTTCTTC.

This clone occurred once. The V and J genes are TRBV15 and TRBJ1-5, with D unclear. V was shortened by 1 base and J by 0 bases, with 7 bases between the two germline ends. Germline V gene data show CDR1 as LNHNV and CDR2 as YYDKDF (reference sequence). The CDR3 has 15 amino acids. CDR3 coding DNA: TGTGCCACCAGCAGAGTTCGGGTTAGCAATCAGCCCCAGCATTTT. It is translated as CATSRVRVSNQPQHF. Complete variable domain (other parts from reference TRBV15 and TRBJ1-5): DAMVIQNPRYQVTQFGKPVTLSCSQTLNHNVMYWYQQKSSQAPKLLFHYYDKDFNNEADTPDNFQSRRPNTSFCFLDIRSPGLGDTAMYLCATSRVRVSNQPQHFGDGTRLSIL.

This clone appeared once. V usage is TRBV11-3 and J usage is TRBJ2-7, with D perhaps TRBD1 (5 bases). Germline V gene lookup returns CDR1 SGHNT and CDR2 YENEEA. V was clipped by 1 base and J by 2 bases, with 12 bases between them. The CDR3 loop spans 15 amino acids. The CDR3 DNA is TGTGCCAGCAGCTTAGGAGCAGCAGGGCCCTACGAGCAGTACTTC. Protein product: CASSLGAAGPYEQYF.

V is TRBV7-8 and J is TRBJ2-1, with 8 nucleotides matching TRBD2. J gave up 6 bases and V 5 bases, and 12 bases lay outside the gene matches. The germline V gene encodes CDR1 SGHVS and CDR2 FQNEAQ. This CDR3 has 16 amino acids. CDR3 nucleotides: TGTGCCAGCAGCGGCAGGGGTCTAGCGGGCCGCAATGAGCAGTTCTTC. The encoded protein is CASSGRGLAGRNEQFF.

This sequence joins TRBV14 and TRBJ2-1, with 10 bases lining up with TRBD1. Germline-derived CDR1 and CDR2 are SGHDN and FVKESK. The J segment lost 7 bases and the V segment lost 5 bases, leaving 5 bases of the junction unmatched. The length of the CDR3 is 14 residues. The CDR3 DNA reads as TGTGCCAGCAGCGATGACAGGGGGCTGAATGAGCAGTTCTTC. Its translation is CASSDDRGLNEQFF.

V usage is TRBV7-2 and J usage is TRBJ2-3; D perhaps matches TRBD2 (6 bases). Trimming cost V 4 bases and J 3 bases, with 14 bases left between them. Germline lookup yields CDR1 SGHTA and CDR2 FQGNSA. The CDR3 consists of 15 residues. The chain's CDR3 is CASSSSRAGTDTQYF. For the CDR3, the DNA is TGTGCCAGCAGCTCATCGAGGGCGGGGACAGATACGCAGTATTTT.

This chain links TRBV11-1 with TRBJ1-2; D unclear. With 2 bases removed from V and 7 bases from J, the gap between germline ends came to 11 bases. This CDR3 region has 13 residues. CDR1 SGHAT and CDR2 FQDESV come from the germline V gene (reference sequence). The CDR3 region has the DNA TGTGCCAGCAGCTTAAAATCGGGATCTGGCTACACCTTC. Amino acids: CASSLKSGSGYTF.

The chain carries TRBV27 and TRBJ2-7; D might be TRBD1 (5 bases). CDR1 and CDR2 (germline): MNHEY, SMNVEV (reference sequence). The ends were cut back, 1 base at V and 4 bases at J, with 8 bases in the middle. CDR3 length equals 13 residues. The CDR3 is CASSLLGAYEQYF. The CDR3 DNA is TGTGCCAGCAGTTTATTAGGGGCGTACGAGCAGTACTTC.

The CDR3 nucleotides read TGTGCCAGCGGACAGGGACCTCTAGGTGGCTACACCTTC. Translation: CASGQGPLGGYTF. This chain uses TRBV6-1 with TRBJ1-2; 8 bases match TRBD1. Looked up from germline, CDR1 is MNHNS and CDR2 is SASEGT. CDR3 size: 13 residues. With V trimmed by 8 bases and J by 7 bases, 9 bases remained unmatched.

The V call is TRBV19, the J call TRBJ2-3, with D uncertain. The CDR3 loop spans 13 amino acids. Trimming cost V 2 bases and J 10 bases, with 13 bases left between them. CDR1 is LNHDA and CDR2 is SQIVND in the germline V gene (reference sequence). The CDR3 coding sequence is TGTGCCAGTAGTATAATGGATCGGCAGGCGCAGTATTTT. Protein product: CASSIMDRQAQYF.